Sequencing of this TCR beta chain was carried out in a study of post-analysis software for immune sequencing data. Study findings and constraints: There was significantly lower normalized Chao1 diversity in multiple sclerosis patients than in controls. TRBV5-6, TRBV5-1 and TRBV20-1 belonged to a set of about five TRBV segments that were more frequent in patients than controls.

Unique molecular identifiers tagged the TCR beta cDNA libraries. TCRdb used MiXCR to reprocess the PCR reads, holding one entry per CDR3 protein. The sample holds hundreds of thousands of distinct CDR3 sequences, roughly 30% seen once. Remarks on this clonotype: The target antigen is unknown.

This CDR3 has 17 residues. This chain joins TRBV21-1 and TRBJ2-3; the D call TRBD2 from the table was never checked on the DNA. TRBV21-1 is classified as a pseudogene. Material: blood. The receptor was isolated from a girl aged 5-17 years with multiple sclerosis. CDR3 sequence: CASSRLHIAGGPDTQYF. The CDR3 nucleotides are TGTGCCAGCAGCCGACTTCACATAGCGGGAGGGCCGGATACGCAGTATTTT.